The following is a T cell receptor (beta chain) sequence with its context. The antigen remains unidentified. This sample was taken from a study of Graves' ophthalmopathy and Graves' hyperthyroidism. Study as a whole: Upon initial diagnosis and before any treatment, peripheral blood was collected. Study-level findings and limits: Separation of ophthalmopathy from stable hyperthyroidism was achieved by a 13-signature model, at about 89% sensitivity and 81.08% specificity. Both an approximately 68% sensitivity and an approximately 72% specificity characterized the model's predictions of ophthalmopathy progression.

The authors amplified TCR beta CDR3 regions from RNA transcripts. An opening RT-PCR round employed HTBI primers and preceded a second-round multiplex PCR. One entry per CDR3 protein results from TCRdb running MiXCR on the multiplex PCR reads. The table lists around 670,000 distinct CDR3 sequences, approximately 40% of them singletons. Germline V gene data show CDR1 as SQVTM and CDR2 as ANQGSEA. This CDR3 is 12 amino acids long. Trimming cost V 3 bases and J 10 bases; bases outside gene matches: 7. Ophthalmopathy donors showed moderate-to-severe activity, CAS ≥3, NOSPECS ≥4 and a duration under 3 months.

This clonotype was sampled from an adult man with Graves' ophthalmopathy. This chain joins TRBV29-1 and TRBJ1-2; 8 nucleotides align to TRBD1. The source material was peripheral blood. The CDR3 DNA is TGCAGCGTTGATGGGCAGGGGGCGACCTACACCTTC. Its translation: CSVDGQGATYTF.